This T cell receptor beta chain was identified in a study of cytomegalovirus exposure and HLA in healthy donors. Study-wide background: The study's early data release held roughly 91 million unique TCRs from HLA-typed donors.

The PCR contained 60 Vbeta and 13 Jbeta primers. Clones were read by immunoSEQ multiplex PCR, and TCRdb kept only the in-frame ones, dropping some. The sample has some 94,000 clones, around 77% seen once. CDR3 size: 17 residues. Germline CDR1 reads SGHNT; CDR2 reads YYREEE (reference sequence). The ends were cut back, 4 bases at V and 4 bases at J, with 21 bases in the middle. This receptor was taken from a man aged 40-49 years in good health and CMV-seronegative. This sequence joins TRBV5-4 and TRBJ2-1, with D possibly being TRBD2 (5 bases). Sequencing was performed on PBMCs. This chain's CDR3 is CASSPADRLNKYNEQFF. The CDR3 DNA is TGTGCCAGCAGCCCAGCGGATAGACTGAATAAGTACAATGAGCAGTTCTTC. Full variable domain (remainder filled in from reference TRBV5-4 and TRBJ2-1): ETGVTQSPTHLIKTRGQQVTLRCSSQSGHNTVSWYQQALGQGPQFIFQYYREEENGRGNFPPRFSGLQFPNYSSELNVNALELDDSALYLCASSPADRLNKYNEQFFGPGTRLTVL.